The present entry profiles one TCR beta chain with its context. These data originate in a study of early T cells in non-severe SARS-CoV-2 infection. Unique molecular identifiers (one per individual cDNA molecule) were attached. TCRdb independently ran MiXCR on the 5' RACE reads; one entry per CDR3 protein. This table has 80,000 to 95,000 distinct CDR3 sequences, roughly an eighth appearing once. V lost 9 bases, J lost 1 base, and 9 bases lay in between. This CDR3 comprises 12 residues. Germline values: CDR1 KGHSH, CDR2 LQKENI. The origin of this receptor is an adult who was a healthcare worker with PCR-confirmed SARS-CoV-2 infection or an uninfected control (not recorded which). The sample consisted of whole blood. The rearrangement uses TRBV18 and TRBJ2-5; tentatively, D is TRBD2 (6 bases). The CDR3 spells CASTRGQETQYF. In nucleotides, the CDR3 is TGTGCCAGTACGCGGGGCCAAGAGACCCAGTACTTC.